This T cell receptor (beta chain) was captured by sequencing in a study of cytomegalovirus exposure and HLA in healthy donors. Background on the study: Prior work identified roughly 120 million unique TCR beta sequences in about 179 million T cells.

With 60 Vbeta and 13 Jbeta primers, the PCR was carried out. Clones were sequenced by immunoSEQ multiplex PCR, and TCRdb holds only the in-frame ones, with some missing. The sample holds 40,000 to 60,000 clones. This clonotype originated in a female donor in good health and CMV-seronegative. The material sequenced was PBMCs.

CDR3 sequence reads: CASGRTISYNEQFF. The CDR3 nucleotides are TGTGCCAGCGGGAGGACTATCAGCTACAATGAGCAGTTCTTC. This chain connects TRBV9 to TRBJ2-1, with D perhaps matching TRBD2 (6 bases). CDR1 and CDR2 from the germline V gene are SGDLS and YYNGEE. The CDR3 is 14 amino acids. V lost 7 bases and J lost 3, with 14 bases in between.